This is a list of T cell receptor beta chains from one sample in a study of memory CD4+ T cells and cytomegalovirus serostatus. Produced via immunoSEQ multiplex PCR; TCRdb's table is partial and in-frame only. The data contain about 57,000 clones, 65% to 80% of them singletons. The sequenced material came from memory CD4+ T cells from blood. The receptors stem from an adult in good health and CMV-seronegative. Both conserved end residues are part of each CDR3. The D gene is left open where the match is weak. The size entry is marked missing in some rows and otherwise reads once, few, many or a size class.

>NA|TRBV6-1|TRBD1|TRBJ1-1
TGTGCCAGCAGTGGACAGGGTTTTGGGGACTTGGGAGATCTGAACACTGAAGCTTTCTTT
CASSGQGFGDLGDLNTEAFF
>few|TRBV6-1|NA|TRBJ2-3
TGTGCCAACAGGGCCGCTATCACAGATACGCAGTATTTT
CANRAAITDTQYF
>NA|TRBV9|NA|TRBJ1-2
TGTGCCAGCAGCGCCGGGACACCCCGAGAGGCCTATGGCTACACCTTC
CASSAGTPREAYGYTF
>few|TRBV6-1|TRBD1|TRBJ2-7
TGTGCCAGCAGGACCGGGACAGACTACGAGCAGTACTTC
CASRTGTDYEQYF
>few|TRBV4-2|NA|TRBJ2-3
TGTGCCAGCAGCCAAGATCAGAGCACAGATACGCAGTATTTT
CASSQDQSTDTQYF
>NA|TRBV27|NA|TRBJ1-5
TGTGCCAGCCGCCCACTGACCCAAAGCAATCAGCCCCAGCATTTT
CASRPLTQSNQPQHF
>NA|TRBV28|NA|TRBJ1-2
TGTGCCAGCAGGCCCGCAGGGGACAGCTACACCTTC
CASRPAGDSYTF
>NA|TRBV4-1|NA|TRBJ2-2
TGCGCCAGCAGCCAAGATGGTGGTAGCTCCGGCGGGGAGCTGTTTTTT
CASSQDGGSSGGELFF
>NA|TRBV5-1|NA|TRBJ2-3
TGCGCCAGCAGCTTTGGGAAAGGGCCAAGCACAGATACGCAGTATTTT
CASSFGKGPSTDTQYF
>few|TRBV29-1|NA|TRBJ1-5
TGCAGGAATGACTGGGGGGAGAGTCAGCCCCAGCATTTT
CRNDWGESQPQHF
>NA|TRBV29-1|NA|TRBJ1-4
TGCAGCGTTGCCGGATTTGACCCTATAGCTACAAAACTGTTTTTT
CSVAGFDPIATKLFF
>NA|TRBV9|NA|TRBJ1-2
TGTGCCAGCAGTCGGGCTTCCCCTGCTGCTCCCACTGGCTACACCTTC
CASSRASPAAPTGYTF
>NA|TRBV11-3|TRBD2|TRBJ2-1
TGTGCCAGCAGCTTAAGTGGACTAGCGGAAGGGCAGTTCTTC
CASSLSGLAEGQFF
>NA|TRBV12-1|NA|TRBJ2-1
TGTGCCAGCAGCTTTGGTTGGTCAGAGAGAAGGGAGTTTGCCCACAATGAGCAGTTCTTC
CASSFGWSERREFAHNEQFF
>NA|TRBV5-1|NA|TRBJ2-7
TGCGCCAGCAGCTTATCGGGGGCAGGTGAGCAGTACTTC
CASSLSGAGEQYF
>NA|TRBV10-3|TRBD1|TRBJ1-2
TGTGCCATCAGTGAGTCCACACTCATTAGGACAGGCTATGGCTACACCTTC
CAISESTLIRTGYGYTF
>NA|TRBV27|NA|TRBJ1-5
TGTGCCAGCAGACCCCCATCAGGGAGGTGGAGCAATCAGCCCCAGCATTTT
CASRPPSGRWSNQPQHF
>NA|TRBV7-2|NA|TRBJ1-1
TGTGCCAGCAGCCGGGTCCTCGGGAATGAAGCTTTCTTT
CASSRVLGNEAFF
>NA|TRBV6-5|NA|TRBJ2-7
TGTGCCAGCAGTTGGCGATCAACGGGACTCACCCCCGAGCAGTACTTC
CASSWRSTGLTPEQYF
>NA|TRBV10-3|NA|TRBJ1-2
TGTGCCATCAGTGGGGGGCGCGGCTACACCTTC
CAISGGRGYTF
>NA|TRBV28|NA|TRBJ1-2
TGTGCCAGCAGTTGGCAGACACGAGCTAACTATGGCTACACCTTC
CASSWQTRANYGYTF
>few|TRBV5-1|NA|TRBJ1-1
TGCGCCAGCAAGTTCGGGGACTACACTGAAGCTTTCTTT
CASKFGDYTEAFF
>NA|TRBV6-5|NA|TRBJ1-6
TGTGCCAGCAGCCGGACGGATAATTCACCCCTCCACTTT
CASSRTDNSPLHF
>NA|TRBV6-1|NA|TRBJ1-1
TGTGCCAGTTGCAAGGACAGCCTGAACACTGAAGCTTTCTTT
CASCKDSLNTEAFF
>few|TRBV28|NA|TRBJ1-2
TGTGCCAGCAGTTTACGCCACTATGGCTACACCTTC
CASSLRHYGYTF
>NA|TRBV5-1|TRBD1|TRBJ2-2
TGCGCCAGCAGCGATGGCGCACAGGGGTTAAGGACCGGGGAGCTGTTTTTT
CASSDGAQGLRTGELFF
>NA|TRBV6-5|NA|TRBJ2-3
TGTGCCAGCAGGTCGGGGTCTCCCAGGACAGATACGCAGTATTTT
CASRSGSPRTDTQYF
>NA|TRBV2|TRBD1|TRBJ1-2
TGTGCCAGCAGGGGGGACAGTGGCTCGAGGGGCTACACCTTC
CASRGDSGSRGYTF
>NA|TRBV5-1|NA|TRBJ2-3
TGCGCCAGCAGCTTGACCGGGACTGGAAGATCCGATCGGCCAGATACGCAGTATTTT
CASSLTGTGRSDRPDTQYF
>NA|TRBV19|NA|TRBJ2-7
TGTGCCAGTATTTCCCGGCCCTACGAGCAGTACTTC
CASISRPYEQYF
>NA|TRBV5-1|TRBD2|TRBJ2-1
TGCGCCAGCAGCTCCGGGGCTAGCGGTTTTTACAATGAGCAGTTCTTC
CASSSGASGFYNEQFF
>NA|TRBV7-9|NA|TRBJ1-2
TGTGCCAGCAGCCAGGGACTACCCCTCGGCTACACCTTC
CASSQGLPLGYTF
>NA|TRBV7-2|NA|TRBJ1-2
TGTGCCAGCAGCCTTGGCCAGGCCAACTATGGCTACACCTTC
CASSLGQANYGYTF
>NA|TRBV14|TRBD1|TRBJ1-6
TGTGCCAGCAGCCAGAGGGGGCCCTATAATTCACCCCTCCACTTT
CASSQRGPYNSPLHF
>NA|TRBV4-1|TRBD1|TRBJ2-3
TGCGCCAGCAGCAGGACAGGGGATGTAGATACGCAGTATTTT
CASSRTGDVDTQYF
>NA|TRBV7-8|TRBD1|TRBJ2-4
TGTGCCAGCAGCTTATCACCGGACAGGGGAAACATTCAGTACTTC
CASSLSPDRGNIQYF
>NA|TRBV5-1|NA|TRBJ2-7
TGCGCCAGCAGCTTGGCCTTTAGTCTGTGGCAGTACTTC
CASSLAFSLWQYF
>NA|TRBV29-1|TRBD1|TRBJ2-7
TGCAGCGTCGCACAGGGGGCCGGCGAGCAGTACTTC
CSVAQGAGEQYF
>once|TRBV5-1|NA|TRBJ2-7
TGCGCCAGCAGCTTGGCCGAGGGGATTGGGGAGCAGTACTTC
CASSLAEGIGEQYF
>NA|TRBV5-1|TRBD1|TRBJ1-1
TGCGCCAGCAGCCCCGGGGACAGGGGAGGGGTTACTGAAGCTTTCTTT
CASSPGDRGGVTEAFF
>NA|TRBV6-5|NA|TRBJ2-3
TGTGCCAGCAGTTACAGGCGCCGAGATACGCAGTATTTT
CASSYRRRDTQYF
>NA|TRBV30|NA|TRBJ1-3
TGTGCCTGGACCCACGGACGGCGCTCTGGAAACACCATATATTTT
CAWTHGRRSGNTIYF
>medium-sized|TRBV2|NA|TRBJ1-6
TGTGCCAGCAGTGACGAGCTCGCGGCTATCCCCCTCCACTTT
CASSDELAAIPLHF
>NA|TRBV7-9|TRBD1|TRBJ2-7
TGTGCCAGCAGCGTCCGGGACAGTAGCGAGCAGTACTTC
CASSVRDSSEQYF
>NA|TRBV18|NA|TRBJ1-2
TGTGCCAGCTCAACCACCGGGTTAGCTAACTATGGCTACACCTTC
CASSTTGLANYGYTF
>NA|TRBV5-6|TRBD1|TRBJ1-5
TGTGCCAGCAGCTTGCGGACAGGGAGCAATCAGCCCCAGCATTTT
CASSLRTGSNQPQHF
>NA|TRBV4-1|NA|TRBJ2-1
TGCGCCAGCAGCCGCGCGTTAGGCACAAAGTCAGATGAGCAGTTCTTC
CASSRALGTKSDEQFF
>NA|TRBV9|TRBD2|TRBJ2-7
TGTGCCAGCAGCGTAGACGCTAGCGGGGTAACTGGGCAGTACTTC
CASSVDASGVTGQYF
>NA|TRBV7-9|NA|TRBJ2-2
TGTGCCAGCAGCTCGTTCCGGGACACTGGCGGGGAGCTGTTTTTT
CASSSFRDTGGELFF
>few|TRBV18|TRBD1|TRBJ2-1
TGTGCCAGCTCAACCGGGACAGTCTATTTTTATGAGCAGTTCTTC
CASSTGTVYFYEQFF
>NA|TRBV5-5|NA|TRBJ1-6
TGTGCCAGCAGCACCGGGACATTGGCGGGCTCACCCCTCCACTTT
CASSTGTLAGSPLHF
>NA|TRBV27|NA|TRBJ1-5
TGTGCCAGCAGCTACCCCGCCGGTGAGAAGGGAGATCAGCCCCAGCATTTT
CASSYPAGEKGDQPQHF
>NA|TRBV29-1|NA|TRBJ1-2
TGCAGCCTCGACGGTCACTATGGCTACACCTTC
CSLDGHYGYTF
>NA|TRBV19|TRBD1|TRBJ2-7
TGTGCCAGTTCCCACAGACAGGGGGCCTACGAGCAGTACTTC
CASSHRQGAYEQYF
>NA|TRBV18|NA|TRBJ2-4
TGTGCCAGCTCGGGCCAACGCGGGGAAAACATTCAGTACTTC
CASSGQRGENIQYF